One TCR beta chain is described in this entry. Its antigen remains unknown. No sorting of T cells preceded isolation of total RNA from whole blood. The sample belongs to a study of monozygotic twins with inflammatory bowel disease. Looked up from germline, CDR1 is SGHRS and CDR2 is YFSETQ. The CDR3 loop spans 15 amino acids. Template switching introduced UMIs that contain a 6-nucleotide sample barcode. Each CDR3 protein gets one entry in TCRdb, which reprocessed the 5' RACE reads and gives no DNA. This repertoire includes about 420,000 distinct CDR3 sequences. Study-wide points: There was no way to distinguish the different T cell subtypes. Any single strong signal or clonotype tied to IBD lacked support.

V and J are TRBV5-1 and TRBJ2-5. The receptor was derived from a human donor with ulcerative colitis or Crohn's disease, or a healthy co-twin of an affected twin (not recorded which). Sequenced: blood. CDR3 amino acids: CASSLVRLLPETQYF.